This T cell receptor beta chain was documented in a study of shared clonotypes between healthy human individuals. Per the original methods: Filtering differed for immunoSEQ, which gave only junction sequences without quality scores. The data were produced by immunoSEQ multiplex PCR, yet TCRdb's version contains in-frame clones alone and is incomplete. V and J calls plus clone size are reproduced from that table; the DNA served to infer D and trimming. The table includes some 2.1 million clones, 95% detected once. Whole-study findings and limits: Investigators expected sequencing depth to affect clonotype sharing among donors. Sharing across four donors was highest in naive CD4 (about 5%) and lowest in memory CD8 (0.4%).

About this clone: No antigen is known for it.

Researchers partitioned CD4+ cells into CD45RA+ naive and CD45RA-negative memory subsets. The V end lost 6 bases, the J end lost 6 bases, and 18 bases lay between the germline ends. The V gene's germline CDR1 is PRHDT and CDR2 FYEKMQ (reference sequence). This CDR3 spans 14 amino acids. This sequence was found in a man between 18 and 29 years old in good health. The sequencing sample was made of naive CD4+ T cells sorted from blood. Subset described: CD45RA+ positively selected. The gene calls are TRBV13 and TRBJ2-7; the D gene could be TRBD1 or TRBD2 (5 bases each). CDR3 loop: CASRHGATGIEQYF. CDR3 nucleotide sequence: TGTGCCAGCAGGCACGGGGCTACAGGAATCGAGCAGTACTTC.